Below are 5 T cell receptor beta chains sequenced from a single sample in a study of blood T cell repertoires in COVID-19. The data were produced by immunoSEQ multiplex PCR, yet TCRdb's version contains in-frame clones alone and is incomplete. Found here are 200,000 to 300,000 clones, more than 90% of them singletons; the top ten hold under 3%. The sample was peripheral blood. These receptors were taken from a person under 35 with COVID-19, enrolled during active disease.

The V gene is TRBV3-1 (or the pseudogene TRBV3-2), the J gene TRBJ1-2, with D possibly matching TRBD1 (5 bases). Germline V gives CDR1 LGHDT, CDR2 YNNKEL (reference sequence). The V end lost 3 bases, the J end lost 4 bases, and 9 bases lay between the germline ends. The CDR3 loop spans 13 amino acids. CDR3 sequence reads: CASSQAGFYGYTF. The DNA for the CDR3 is TGTGCCAGCAGCCAGGCAGGGTTCTATGGCTACACCTTC.

The genes are TRBV28 and TRBJ1-1, with 7 bases lining up with TRBD1. Germline V gives CDR1 MDHEN, CDR2 SYDVKM. Trimming removed 5 bases from V and 5 bases from J; junction bases left unmatched: 14. CDR3 size: 16 residues. The CDR3 reads CASSQNRGPEGTEAFF. In DNA form, the CDR3 reads TGTGCCAGCAGTCAGAACAGGGGTCCGGAGGGGACTGAAGCTTTCTTT.

The V gene is TRBV28, the J gene TRBJ2-1; 9 bases line up with TRBD2. The germline CDR1 and CDR2 sequences are MDHEN and SYDVKM. The CDR3 runs to 16 residues. J gave up 2 bases and V 5 bases, and 7 bases lay outside the gene matches. This CDR3 reads CASSPPSGRPYNEQFF. The CDR3 nucleotides are TGTGCCAGCAGTCCCCCAAGCGGGAGGCCCTACAATGAGCAGTTCTTC.

The chain uses TRBV5-4 and TRBJ2-1, with a possible D match to TRBD2 (6 bases). V was clipped by 1 base and J by 4 bases, with 12 bases between them. The germline V gene has CDR1 SGHNT and CDR2 YYREEE (reference sequence). The CDR3 covers 15 residues. The CDR3 DNA follows: TGTGCCAGCAGCTTGTATCCAGCGGGTTACAATGAGCAGTTCTTC. It yields the protein CASSLYPAGYNEQFF.

The chain combines TRBV6-5 with TRBJ1-1; D uncertain. The V and J ends lost 1 base and 7 bases respectively, with 10 bases between them. This CDR3 contains 13 residues. CDR1 and CDR2 (germline): MNHEY, SVGAGI. The CDR3 sequence is CASSYYRSGEAFF. The CDR3 nucleotides read TGTGCCAGCAGTTACTATCGCAGTGGTGAAGCTTTCTTT.